The following is a T cell receptor beta chain sequence with its context. The source of the sample is a study of technical replicates of blood from a handful of donors. Germline loops: CDR1 SQVTM, CDR2 ANQGSEA. Trimming removed 3 bases from V and 7 bases from J, with 13 bases in between. The length of the CDR3 is 13 residues. Profiled with immunoSEQ multiplex PCR; TCRdb holds only in-frame clones, not every one. This sample has tens of thousands of clones, with around 96% found just once. The J gene is TRBJ2-1, the V gene TRBV29-1, with D possibly matching TRBD2 (6 bases). Sample: T cells isolated from PBMCs. The source is a human donor in good health. DNA of the CDR3: TGCAGCGTTGAGGAGGAGGAGGGGAATGAGCAGTTCTTC. It codes for CSVEEEEGNEQFF.